This entry is about one TCR beta chain. The data belong to a study of blood T cell repertoires in COVID-19. Turning to the study itself: From the United States, Italy and Spain came samples of acute and convalescent COVID-19.

Method: immunoSEQ multiplex PCR; TCRdb's copy keeps in-frame clones and lacks some. This table has approximately 210,000 clones, 70% to 90% appearing once. V shed 4 bases and J 2 bases; nucleotides not matched to a gene: 2. From germline, CDR1 is LGHDT and CDR2 YNNKEL (reference sequence). This CDR3 is built from 14 residues. V usage is TRBV3-1 (or the pseudogene TRBV3-2) and J usage is TRBJ1-5, with 7 positions matching TRBD1. The sample consisted of peripheral blood. The TCR sequence derives from a woman aged 40 to 49 who had recovered from COVID-19. CDR3 loop: CASSRDRRNQPQHF. The CDR3 nucleotides are TGTGCCAGCAGCCGGGACAGACGCAATCAGCCCCAGCATTTT.